This is a list of T cell receptor beta chains from one sample in a study of blood T cell repertoires in COVID-19. Measured with immunoSEQ multiplex PCR; TCRdb has only the in-frame clones, and not every one. The sample shows 250,000 to 400,000 clones, around 86% of them seen only once. The sequenced material came from peripheral blood. These receptors came from a man over 45 with active or convalescent COVID-19. Each CDR3 is given with its conserved first and last residue.

cdr3_aa v_call
CACNRGLDTEAFF TRBV30
CASRRTVSEQTQYF TRBV7-2
CASSPPQRALWDNSPLHF TRBV28
CAGGLAGGYQETQYF TRBV7-3
CASSSSYWSSSGREQFF TRBV5-1
CASSMDRLSNQPQHF TRBV19
CASTLGQGRSYEQYF TRBV6-6
CASSLAGLAGREQYF TRBV5-1
CATSSKRRHINYGYTF TRBV15
CASSQDLGQGFETQYF TRBV4-2
CASSDGDRGFHEQYF TRBV2
CASSFWPPGANVLTF TRBV28
CASSEQAGLRNTIYF TRBV2
CASSHGGTGRSPASYEQYF TRBV5-1
CASSIQGIAFGYTF TRBV19
CASSILNTQYF TRBV19
CASSSSGGLGEQYF TRBV13
CASSDQTGDQPQHF TRBV2